This T cell receptor beta chain is from a study of blood T cell repertoires in COVID-19 (dated by TCRdb to between 2020 and 2021). Regarding the research as a whole: Samples covering the acute and convalescent phases of COVID-19 were provided by collaborators in the United States, Italy and Spain. The repertoires were released in a freely available public database intended as a resource for research on the immune response to SARS-CoV-2. Subjects who had been exposed to COVID-19, were actively infected with it, or had recovered from it provided the deeply sampled blood TCRbeta repertoires that made up the dataset. Samples were obtained from the ongoing ImmuneRACE study (first 160 participants) and from about 1,300 subjects provided by 6 global collaborators. The prospective study material was composed of cDNA or gDNA derived from T cells, B-cell-depleted T cells, or PBMCs. Nearly every sample came with metadata listing a de-identified subject ID, COVID-19 status, age in years and sex. HLA class I and class II types, where available, came from metadata supplied by the sample provider rather than from assay-based typing. The study at large found these results: Clinical and demographic metadata were provided uncurated, with the amount varying by source and participant.

Each collaborating institution followed its own protocols to collect whole blood in K2EDTA tubes. For TCRbeta analysis, collaborator samples were shipped as frozen whole blood, as isolated PBMCs, or as DNA extracted from either sample type. For this clone: Its antigen remains unidentified. Base-call qualities are not available, and no considerably larger clone is one nucleotide away.

Trimming at the junction amounts to 6 bases on V and 13 bases on J, and the germline ends lie 18 bases apart. The CDR3 holds 12 amino acids from the cysteine to the phenylalanine. The read is trimmed to its CDR3 DNA, 36 bases read in frame from base 1. The germline V gene encodes CDR1 SEHNR and CDR2 FQNEAQ (reference sequence). TCRbeta CDR3 regions were amplified from genomic DNA using the immunoSEQ Assay, a bias-controlled multiplex PCR. The study's processing was this. The number of nucleated cells in each sample was estimated by amplification of reference gene primers within the assay. Sequence reads were collapsed and filtered to measure the absolute abundance of every unique TCRbeta CDR3 rearrangement. For each sample, productive Simpson clonality was calculated by taking the square root of Simpson's diversity index across productive rearrangements. TCRdb stores this immuneACCESS table with in-frame sequences only. Part of the clones is absent; in the studies checked, under half of the shortfall reflects unresolved V genes, and no reason is known for the rest. V and J calls and clone size are given by that table; D and trimming were obtained from the DNA. For this sample the table gives about 190,000 clones, of which around 84% were detected only once. Roughly an eighth of the sample rests with the top ten.

The clonotype originates from a young man with active or convalescent COVID-19. Rearrangement joined TRBV7-9 to TRBJ1-2; the D gene cannot be resolved reliably. Sequences were obtained from peripheral blood. The encoded CDR3 is CASSSASDKVTF. In nucleotides, the sequence is TGTGCCAGCAGTTCCGCCTCCGACAAAGTCACCTTC.